The 21 T cell receptor beta chains listed next were all sequenced from one sample in a study of shared T cell receptors in the human thymus. Clones were sequenced by immunoSEQ multiplex PCR, and TCRdb holds only the in-frame ones, with some missing. Among hundreds of thousands of clones listed, about 87% were seen once. Separately, the same data were catalogued under a study of human thymus T cells.

Specimen: thymocytes. The receptor source for this set is a boy under two years old with a congenital heart defect.

The genes are TRBV30 and TRBJ1-2; D ambiguous. V was shortened by 2 bases and J by 5 bases, with 15 bases between the two germline ends. The CDR3 spans 14 residues. The germline CDR1 and CDR2 sequences are GTSNPN and SVGIG (reference sequence). CDR3 protein: CAWSFGVTLYGYTF. The CDR3, as DNA: TGTGCCTGGAGTTTCGGAGTGACCCTTTATGGCTACACCTTC.

A single count supports this clone. The J gene is TRBJ2-3, the V gene TRBV28; 7 nucleotides match TRBD1. This CDR3 is 16 amino acids long. The V and J ends lost 6 bases and 4 bases, in that order; junction bases with no gene match: 13. Germline CDR1 and CDR2: MDHEN and SYDVKM. This chain's CDR3 is CASSPQTTGNADTQYF. In DNA, the CDR3 is TGTGCCAGCAGCCCTCAAACGACAGGGAACGCAGATACGCAGTATTTT.

This clone has just a few counts. V gene TRBV19 combines with J gene TRBJ1-1; no clear D. Germline lookup yields CDR1 LNHDA and CDR2 SQIVND (reference sequence). The CDR3 is made up of 13 amino acids. V was shortened by 6 bases and J by 0 bases, with 8 bases between the two germline ends. DNA for the CDR3: TGTGCCAGTAGGCGGCGGATGAACACTGAAGCTTTCTTT. This translates into CASRRRMNTEAFF.

J is TRBJ2-1 and V is TRBV11-3; D perhaps matches TRBD2 (5 bases). V was clipped by 2 bases and J by 8 bases, with 13 bases between them. CDR1 SGHNT and CDR2 YENEEA come from the germline V gene. This CDR3 spans 14 amino acids. The CDR3 DNA is TGTGCCAGCAGCTTACGGGGTCGGTTCCATGAGCAGTTCTTC. Residues: CASSLRGRFHEQFF.

The chain's CDR3 is CASSERALPLAGYNEQFF. CDR3 DNA sequence: TGCGCCAGCAGTGAGAGGGCCCTTCCCCTGGCGGGGTACAATGAGCAGTTCTTC. The chain has TRBV10-2 and TRBJ2-1; the D gene is possibly TRBD2 (6 bases). The CDR3 is 18 amino acids. CDR1 and CDR2 from the germline V gene are WSHSY and SAAADI. Trimming shortened V by 2 bases and J by 4 bases, and 21 bases separated the two germline ends.

This clone occurred a few times. J is TRBJ1-1 and V is TRBV19, with D unclear. V lost 1 base and J lost 5, with 17 bases in between. The V gene's germline CDR1 is LNHDA and CDR2 SQIVND (reference sequence). This CDR3 contains 16 residues. The CDR3 bases are TGTGCCAGTAGTATAGGGCGAGGAGGAGGTTTAACTGAAGCTTTCTTT. It specifies CASSIGRGGGLTEAFF.

V and J are TRBV6-6 and TRBJ1-1; the D is unclear. The CDR3 consists of 15 residues. The germline V gene encodes CDR1 MNHNY and CDR2 SVGAGI (reference sequence). V dropped 2 bases and J dropped 4 bases, with 14 bases sitting between them. CDR3 region: CASSYPGRLSTEAFF. CDR3 nucleotides: TGTGCCAGCAGTTACCCCGGCAGGCTCAGCACTGAAGCTTTCTTT.

This sequence joins TRBV5-1 and TRBJ1-4; tentatively, D is TRBD1 (5 bases). V was clipped by 0 bases and J by 5 bases, with 11 bases between them. The CDR3 has 15 amino acids. CDR1 and CDR2 from the germline V gene are SGHRS and YFSETQ. For the CDR3, the DNA is TGCGCCAGCAGCTTGGGGTCAGGGCCGAATGAAAAACTGTTTTTT. Translated, it gives CASSLGSGPNEKLFF.

Note on this clone: At one end the junction does not follow the germline gene, possibly because of a read error. The gene calls are TRBV7-7 and TRBJ2-7; 8 nucleotides match TRBD1. The CDR3 contains 14 residues. Germline CDR1 SSHAT, CDR2 FNYEAQ (reference sequence). Here the CDR3 DNA reads TGTGCTAGCAGCTTAGGGCAGGGGGCGTACGAGCAGTACTTC. It specifies CASSLGQGAYEQYF.

V and J are TRBV30 and TRBJ1-6, with 11 bases that match TRBD1. This CDR3 has 17 residues. The germline CDR1 and CDR2 sequences are GTSNPN and SVGIG (reference sequence). Germline trimming cut 5 bases from V and 3 bases from J; bases unmatched to any gene: 9. The CDR3 loop reads CAWLDRGRVDYNSPLHF. The DNA of the CDR3 is TGTGCCTGGTTGGACAGGGGGCGAGTTGACTATAATTCACCCCTCCACTTT.

The chain recombines TRBV4-3 with TRBJ2-2, with 7 positions matching TRBD1. Germline-derived CDR1 and CDR2 are LGHNA and YSLEER. Trimming at V came to 3 bases and at J to 5 bases, leaving 6 bases not matched to a gene. The CDR3 sequence is 15 residues long. CDR3 loop: CASSHTGAKTGELFF. Here the CDR3 DNA reads TGCGCCAGCAGCCATACAGGGGCAAAGACCGGGGAGCTGTTTTTT.

V is TRBV25-1 and J is TRBJ2-1; TRBD2 agrees at 12 bases. V was pared by 8 bases and J by 6 bases, with 11 bases of the junction left unmatched. CDR1 is MGHDK and CDR2 is SYGVNS in the germline V gene. The CDR3 length is 16 residues. The CDR3 DNA reads as TGTGCCAGCGCCCCATCGACTAGCGGGAGTCCCAATGAGCAGTTCTTC. It codes for CASAPSTSGSPNEQFF. Full variable domain (rest looked up from reference TRBV25-1 and TRBJ2-1): EADIYQTPRYLVIGTGKKITLECSQTMGHDKMYWYQQDPGMELHLIHYSYGVNSTEKGDLSSESTVSRIRTEHFPLTLESARPSHTSQYLCASAPSTSGSPNEQFFGPGTRLTVL.

V gene TRBV6-1 combines with J gene TRBJ1-1; maybe TRBD1 (6 bases). The V and J ends lost 2 bases and 0 bases respectively, with 16 bases between them. The germline V gene has CDR1 MNHNS and CDR2 SASEGT. The CDR3 covers 17 residues. CDR3 protein: CASSESRTDKLNTEAFF. The CDR3 nucleotides read TGTGCCAGCAGTGAATCTCGGACAGACAAACTGAACACTGAAGCTTTCTTT.

The rearrangement uses TRBV11-2 and TRBJ1-4; 8 positions agree with TRBD1. Germline CDR1 SGHAT, CDR2 FQNNGV. With V trimmed by 5 bases and J by 2 bases, 10 bases remained unmatched. CDR3 length: 17 amino acids. The DNA of the CDR3 is TGTGCCAGCAGCCAGGAACGGACAGGGCTTACTAATGAAAAACTGTTTTTT. Translated: CASSQERTGLTNEKLFF.

V gene TRBV6-5 combines with J gene TRBJ2-7; D gene uncertain. Germline CDR1 and CDR2: MNHEY and SVGAGI. The V end was cut by 5 bases, the J end by 0 bases, with 11 bases between. The CDR3 consists of 14 residues. CDR3 protein: CASSPTHLSYEQYF. CDR3 nucleotides: TGTGCCAGCAGTCCTACCCACCTCTCCTACGAGCAGTACTTC.

This chain links TRBV28 with TRBJ1-1; unclear D gene. Trimming stripped 3 bases from V and 1 base from J, with 9 bases between. The CDR3 covers 14 residues. In germline, CDR1 is MDHEN, CDR2 SYDVKM. The CDR3 DNA reads as TGTGCCAGCAGTTTGGGGAGGTGGAACACTGAAGCTTTCTTT. The encoded protein is CASSLGRWNTEAFF.

The gene calls are TRBV19 and TRBJ1-5; 8 bases agree with TRBD1. The germline V gene encodes CDR1 LNHDA and CDR2 SQIVND (reference sequence). J gave up 2 bases and V 7 bases, and 10 bases lay outside the gene matches. The CDR3 covers 16 residues. Here the CDR3 reads CASTRQGMGGNQPQHF. The CDR3 DNA is TGTGCCAGTACCCGACAGGGGATGGGGGGCAATCAGCCCCAGCATTTT. Supplemented by reference TRBV19 and TRBJ1-5, the full variable domain reads DGGITQSPKYLFRKEGQNVTLSCEQNLNHDAMYWYRQDPGQGLRLIYYSQIVNDFQKGDIAEGYSVSREKKESFPLTVTSAQKNPTAFYLCASTRQGMGGNQPQHFGDGTRLSIL.

This clone has just a few counts. V and J are TRBV30 and TRBJ2-3; 8 bases are a match to TRBD1. The V segment lost 2 bases and the J segment 5 bases; nucleotides outside the gene matches: 9. This CDR3 region has 15 residues. From germline, CDR1 is GTSNPN and CDR2 SVGIG (reference sequence). In nucleotides, the CDR3 is TGTGCCTGGAGTCCCAGACAGGGGAGGCAAGATACGCAGTATTTT. Translating it yields CAWSPRQGRQDTQYF.

This chain links TRBV27 with TRBJ1-6; D gene uncertain. This CDR3 comprises 16 residues. Trimming stripped 7 bases from V and 7 bases from J, with 20 bases between. Per germline, CDR1 MNHEY and CDR2 SMNVEV (reference sequence). CDR3 DNA sequence: TGTGCCAGCATGAACGCGGGGTCGTACGGCAATTCACCCCTCCACTTT. Translating it yields CASMNAGSYGNSPLHF.

This clone came up a few times. This chain connects TRBV6-1 to TRBJ2-1, with 9 positions matching TRBD2. The trim removed 4 bases at V and 2 bases at J, leaving 9 bases unmatched. The germline CDR1 and CDR2 sequences are MNHNS and SASEGT. The CDR3 consists of 17 residues. CDR3 DNA: TGTGCCAGCAGTGCGAAAGCGGGGGGAACGGCCTACAATGAGCAGTTCTTC. Its translation is CASSAKAGGTAYNEQFF.

The J gene is TRBJ2-3, the V gene TRBV6-4, with 8 bases matching TRBD2. CDR3 size: 16 residues. V trimming: 5 bases; J trimming: 4 bases; junction bases outside the gene matches: 11. CDR1 MRHNA and CDR2 SNTAGT come from the germline V gene. This CDR3 reads CASSRVPGGPADTQYF. The CDR3 DNA reads TGTGCCAGCAGTCGCGTACCGGGGGGGCCCGCAGATACGCAGTATTTT.